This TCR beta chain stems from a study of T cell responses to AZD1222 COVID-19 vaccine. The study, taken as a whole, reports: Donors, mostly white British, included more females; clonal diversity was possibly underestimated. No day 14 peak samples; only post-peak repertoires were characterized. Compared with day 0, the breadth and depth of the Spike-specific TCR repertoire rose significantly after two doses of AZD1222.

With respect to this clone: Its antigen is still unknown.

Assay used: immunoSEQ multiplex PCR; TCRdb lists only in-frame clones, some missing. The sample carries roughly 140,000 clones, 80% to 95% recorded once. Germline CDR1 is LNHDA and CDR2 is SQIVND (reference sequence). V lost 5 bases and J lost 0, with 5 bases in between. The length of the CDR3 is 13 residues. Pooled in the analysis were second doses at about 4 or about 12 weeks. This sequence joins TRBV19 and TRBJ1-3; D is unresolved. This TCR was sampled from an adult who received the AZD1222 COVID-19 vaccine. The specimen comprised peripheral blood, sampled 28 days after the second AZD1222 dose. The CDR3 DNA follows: TGTGCCAGTAGTCGGTTCTCTGGAAACACCATATATTTT. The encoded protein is CASSRFSGNTIYF.